The rows below give T cell receptor beta chains drawn from one sample of a study of CD8+ T cells in alopecia areata. Using immunoSEQ multiplex PCR, the repertoire was profiled, and TCRdb retains in-frame clones only, with some absent. Of 250,000 or so clones in the sample, roughly 69% were seen once. The starting material was CD4+ T cells sorted from blood, obtained at week 0. Source of these receptors: a human donor with alopecia areata. Both conserved end residues are part of each CDR3. The order of the fields is CDR3 length, V gene, clone size, J gene, D gene, CDR3 DNA, CDR3 protein. The D gene is left open where the match is weak. The size field is filled for only some rows; it gives once, few, many or a size class.

12	TRBV6-1	-	TRBJ2-3	-	TGTGCCAGCAGTGGCTTCACAGATACGCAGTATTTT	CASSGFTDTQYF
11	TRBV7-9	-	TRBJ1-1	-	TGTGCCAGCAGCTTAAACACTGAAGCTTTCTTT	CASSLNTEAFF
14	TRBV7-2	few	TRBJ2-3	-	TGTGCCAGCAGCCGGAATCGGGAAGGGGATACGCAGTATTTT	CASSRNREGDTQYF
13	TRBV30	-	TRBJ2-5	-	TGTGCCTGGGGGGGACTCCCGAGCGGGACCCAGTACTTC	CAWGGLPSGTQYF
15	TRBV11-2	-	TRBJ2-5	TRBD2	TGTGCCAGCAGCCATGGACTAGCGGGTGGGGAGACCCAGTACTTC	CASSHGLAGGETQYF
16	TRBV15	-	TRBJ1-2	TRBD1	TGTGCCACCAGCAGAGATTGGGCGACAGGGGGCTATGGCTACACCTTC	CATSRDWATGGYGYTF
13	TRBV5-1	-	TRBJ2-5	-	TGCGCCAGCAGCTTGAGGGGGGAAGAGACCCAGTACTTC	CASSLRGEETQYF
14	TRBV25-1	-	TRBJ1-2	-	TGTGCCAGCAGTACGCAGGCAAGTCGGAATGGCTACACCTTC	CASSTQASRNGYTF
15	TRBV11-2	few	TRBJ2-3	TRBD2	TGTGCCAGCAGCCCTAGCGGGGTTAGCACAGATACGCAGTATTTT	CASSPSGVSTDTQYF
17	TRBV7-2	-	TRBJ2-2	TRBD1	TGTGCCAGCAGCTTAGGTGGAGCAGGGGGCGCGATCGGGGAGCTGTTTTTT	CASSLGGAGGAIGELFF
15	TRBV19	few	TRBJ1-1	-	TGTGCCAGTCTCGATCCAAGGGGGGCGCGCACTGAAGCTTTCTTT	CASLDPRGARTEAFF
15	TRBV30	-	TRBJ1-6	-	TGTGCCTGGAGTGTAGTTACCCCGGGGAATTCACCCCTCCACTTT	CAWSVVTPGNSPLHF
11	TRBV20-1	-	TRBJ1-1	-	TGCAGTGCTAGTCCCAACACTGAAGCTTTCTTT	CSASPNTEAFF
12	TRBV29-1	-	TRBJ1-2	TRBD1	TGCAGCGTCGGGGACAGGGACTATGGCTACACCTTC	CSVGDRDYGYTF
12	TRBV7-2	-	TRBJ2-3	-	TGTGCCAGCAGCTTACAGTCTGATACGCAGTATTTT	CASSLQSDTQYF
11	TRBV30	-	TRBJ1-2	-	TGTGCCTGGAGTGTAAGGTCCGGCTACACCTTC	CAWSVRSGYTF
16	TRBV14	few	TRBJ1-4	-	TGTGCCAGCAGCCAAGAGAGATTGGCGGTGGAGGAAAAACTGTTTTTT	CASSQERLAVEEKLFF
16	TRBV4-2	few	TRBJ2-3	TRBD2	TGTGCCAGCAGCCAAGATCTAGCGGGGGGCCCAGATACGCAGTATTTT	CASSQDLAGGPDTQYF
15	TRBV5-1	-	TRBJ2-3	-	TGCGCCAGCAGCTTGAGGCAGCTCGGGGGAGATACGCAGTATTTT	CASSLRQLGGDTQYF
15	TRBV15	-	TRBJ2-3	-	TGTGCCACCAGTGCGACGGCCACTAGCACAGATACGCAGTATTTT	CATSATATSTDTQYF
14	TRBV30	-	TRBJ1-1	-	TGTGCCTGGATCCCGGACACTTACGCCACTGAAGCTTTCTTT	CAWIPDTYATEAFF
14	TRBV5-1	-	TRBJ2-2	-	TGCGCCAGCAGCTCGGGACAGAACACCGGGGAGCTGTTTTTT	CASSSGQNTGELFF